The 23 T cell receptor beta chains listed next were all sequenced from one sample in a study of CD8 T cells in Susac syndrome. With random hexamers, about 0.45 to 1 ug RNA was reverse transcribed. From the immunoSEQ multiplex PCR reads, TCRdb called clonotypes with MiXCR, one entry per CDR3 protein. The table lists 150,000 to 190,000 distinct CDR3 sequences, roughly 96% of them singletons. Sequencing used CD8+ T cells from PBMCs. These TCRs come from a human donor with multiple sclerosis.

The chain recombines TRBV23-1 with TRBJ2-2; TRBD1 matches 9 bases. TRBV23-1 is noted as an ORF with a role that remains uncertain. This CDR3 region has 15 residues. Trimming cost V 1 base and J 7 bases; bases outside gene matches: 4. CDR3 sequence: CASSQYRGRGGELFF. DNA of the CDR3: TGCGCCAGCAGTCAATACAGGGGGCGAGGCGGGGAGCTGTTTTTT.

The chain joins TRBV20-1 to TRBJ2-1; 12 bases are shared with TRBD2. The germline gives CDR1 DFQATT, CDR2 SNEGSKA (reference sequence). CDR3 length equals 16 residues. With 3 bases clipped from V and 3 bases from J, the junction kept 6 bases outside the gene matches. The CDR3 sequence: CSARDLLAGGYNEQFF. As DNA, the CDR3 is TGCAGTGCTAGGGACCTACTAGCGGGGGGCTACAATGAGCAGTTCTTC.

This clonotype showed up just once. J is TRBJ1-1 and V is TRBV15; tentative D call: TRBD1 (6 bases). V lost 6 bases and J 4 bases, leaving 9 bases between the germline ends. The germline V gene encodes CDR1 LNHNV and CDR2 YYDKDF (reference sequence). The CDR3 contains 12 residues. CDR3 nucleotide sequence: TGTGCCACCAGAGAGGGGGGCACTGAAGCTTTCTTT. Residues: CATREGGTEAFF.

CDR3 nucleotide sequence: TGTGCCAGCAGTTTAGCCCGGTCTCAAGAGACCCAGTACTTC. As protein: CASSLARSQETQYF. V and J are TRBV12-3 or TRBV12-4 and TRBJ2-5; no clear D. CDR3 length equals 14 residues. V shed 0 bases and J shed 2 bases, with 7 bases lying between them.

The chain couples TRBV29-1 to TRBJ2-3; no clear D gene. The CDR3 runs to 13 residues. Germline CDR1 and CDR2: SQVTM and ANQGSEA. V lost 1 base to trimming and J lost 0 bases, with 5 bases between them. The CDR3 loop reads CSVEGDSTDTQYF. In DNA, the CDR3 is TGCAGCGTTGAAGGGGATAGCACAGATACGCAGTATTTT.

This rearrangement joins TRBV9 to TRBJ2-7; a weak D match, TRBD2 (5 bases). V shed 0 bases and J shed 2 bases, with 6 bases lying between them. The V gene's germline CDR1 is SGDLS and CDR2 YYNGEE. There are 13 residues in the CDR3. The CDR3 loop is CASSVEEAYEQYV. The CDR3 region has the DNA TGTGCCAGCAGCGTAGAGGAGGCCTACGAGCAGTACGTC.

The CDR3 loop is CSARPRVGLNTEAFF. CDR3 coding DNA: TGCAGTGCTAGACCTAGGGTGGGTTTGAACACTGAAGCTTTCTTT. The chain employs TRBV20-1 and TRBJ1-1; no reliable D call. The germline gives CDR1 DFQATT, CDR2 SNEGSKA (reference sequence). Trimming removed 2 bases from V and 0 bases from J, with 13 bases in between. This CDR3 has 15 amino acids.

CDR3 sequence (DNA): TGCAGTGCTAGAGATCCCGGGGAAGGCAATCAGCCCCAGCATTTT. Translation gives CSARDPGEGNQPQHF. This rearrangement joins TRBV20-1 to TRBJ1-5; the D is unclear. From germline, CDR1 is DFQATT and CDR2 SNEGSKA (reference sequence). V shed 0 bases and J shed 2 bases, with 11 bases lying between them. The CDR3 length is 15 residues.

The chain joins TRBV30 to TRBJ2-3; the D is unclear. V was pared by 1 base and J by 1 base, with 6 bases between. Germline V lookup: CDR1 GTSNPN, CDR2 SVGIG (reference sequence). This CDR3 has 13 amino acids. The CDR3 reads CAWSEQRTDTQYF. The CDR3 nucleotides are TGTGCCTGGAGTGAACAGCGCACAGATACGCAGTATTTT.

The chain recombines TRBV29-1 with TRBJ1-1; D is undetermined. Per germline, CDR1 SQVTM and CDR2 ANQGSEA. Trimming pared 0 bases from V and 3 bases from J, leaving 5 bases between. The CDR3 extends over 12 amino acids. CDR3 coding DNA: TGCAGCGTTGAAGATGGGGACACTGAAGCTTTCTTT. It codes for CSVEDGDTEAFF.

V gene TRBV20-1 combines with J gene TRBJ2-7, with 8 bases aligning to TRBD1. Looked up from germline, CDR1 is DFQATT and CDR2 is SNEGSKA (reference sequence). J was trimmed by 2 bases and V by 0 bases; bases with no gene match: 6. The CDR3 extends over 15 amino acids. CDR3 in DNA: TGCAGTGCTAGAGATCAGGGACAGGAAACCTACGAGCAGTACTTC. It codes for CSARDQGQETYEQYF.

The CDR3 DNA reads TGCAGCGTTGTCCCGGGACAGTCCTATGGCTACACCTTC. Translating gives CSVVPGQSYGYTF. The chain has TRBV29-1 and TRBJ1-2; TRBD1 matches at 7 bases. Germline V gives CDR1 SQVTM, CDR2 ANQGSEA. V gave up 4 bases and J gave up 4 bases; unmatched junction bases: 6. There are 13 residues in the CDR3.

The chain carries TRBV15 and TRBJ2-3; TRBD2 agrees at 11 bases. CDR1 and CDR2 (germline): LNHNV, YYDKDF (reference sequence). The CDR3 consists of 14 residues. Trimming cost V 8 bases and J 5 bases; bases outside gene matches: 6. The DNA of the CDR3 is TGTGCCACCCTTAGCGGGGGGGCTGGAGATACGCAGTATTTT. Translating gives CATLSGGAGDTQYF.

The chain employs TRBV5-1 and TRBJ2-1; 9 positions match TRBD2. Germline CDR1 is SGHRS and CDR2 is YFSETQ. The CDR3 is 12 amino acids. The V and J ends lost 3 bases and 15 bases, in that order; junction bases with no gene match: 7. The CDR3 is CASSSPGLASFF. For the CDR3, the DNA is TGCGCCAGCAGCTCTCCGGGACTAGCTTCGTTCTTC. The complete variable domain, with remaining parts taken from reference TRBV5-1 and TRBJ2-1, reads KAGVTQTPRYLIKTRGQQVTLSCSPISGHRSVSWYQQTPGQGLQFLFEYFSETQRNKGNFPGRFSGRQFSNSRSEMNVSTLELGDSALYLCASSSPGLASFFGPGTRLTVL.

V is TRBV7-8 and J is TRBJ2-1; TRBD2 agrees at 7 bases. Germline-derived CDR1 and CDR2 are SGHVS and FQNEAQ. The CDR3 is 14 residues long. After removal of 1 base from V and 6 bases from J, the junction contained 3 bases not matched to a gene. The CDR3 sequence is CASSLGTRLNEQFF. The CDR3 DNA follows: TGTGCCAGCAGCTTAGGGACTAGGCTCAATGAGCAGTTCTTC.

This clonotype came up once. The V gene is TRBV7-8, the J gene TRBJ1-5; no definite D call. The CDR3 spans 12 residues. Germline CDR1 SGHVS, CDR2 FQNEAQ. Trimming removed 5 bases from V and 3 bases from J, with 5 bases in between. The CDR3 loop is CASSVANQPQHF. DNA of the CDR3: TGTGCCAGCAGCGTCGCCAATCAGCCCCAGCATTTT.

J is TRBJ1-5 and V is TRBV5-6; D gene unclear. Deletions cut 1 base from V and 4 bases from J, with 9 bases between. From germline, CDR1 is SGHDT and CDR2 YYEEEE. The CDR3 is 14 amino acids. CDR3 region: CASSLRGRNQPQHF. CDR3 DNA: TGTGCCAGCAGCTTGCGGGGTCGTAATCAGCCCCAGCATTTT.

This rearrangement joins TRBV29-1 to TRBJ2-7; 7 bases align to TRBD1. After removal of 1 base from V and 3 bases from J, the junction contained 3 bases not matched to a gene. CDR1 SQVTM and CDR2 ANQGSEA come from the germline V gene. The CDR3 runs to 13 residues. Here the CDR3 DNA reads TGCAGCGTTGAAGGACAGGGATACTACGAGCAGTACTTC. Encoded protein: CSVEGQGYYEQYF.

The count of this clonotype is one. The chain employs TRBV27 and TRBJ2-3; D not certain. Per germline, CDR1 MNHEY and CDR2 SMNVEV (reference sequence). The length of the CDR3 is 13 residues. V dropped 3 bases and J dropped 4 bases, with 8 bases sitting between them. The CDR3: CASSLHNSDTQYF. The CDR3 DNA follows: TGTGCCAGCAGTTTGCACAACTCAGATACGCAGTATTTT.

The J gene is TRBJ2-7, the V gene TRBV20-1, with D possibly TRBD1 on 5 matching bases. Germline V gene sequence: CDR1 DFQATT, CDR2 SNEGSKA (reference sequence). The V and J ends lost 5 bases and 5 bases respectively, with 13 bases between them. CDR3 size: 12 residues. The CDR3 protein is CSALTQGNEQYF. The CDR3 bases are TGCAGTGCTCTCACCCAGGGTAACGAGCAGTACTTC.

The V call is TRBV11-2, the J call TRBJ2-4; D uncertain. Trimming took 0 bases from V and 6 from J, leaving 15 bases between them. The CDR3 extends over 16 amino acids. Germline values: CDR1 SGHAT, CDR2 FQNNGV. CDR3 DNA: TGTGCCAGCAGCTTAGATCCGTCAGTAGGGTTAAACATTCAGTACTTC. It encodes CASSLDPSVGLNIQYF.

The V call is TRBV11-2, the J call TRBJ2-7, with D perhaps matching TRBD2 (6 bases). CDR3 length: 15 amino acids. Deletions cut 5 bases from V and 4 bases from J, with 18 bases between. Germline-derived CDR1 and CDR2 are SGHAT and FQNNGV. The CDR3 sequence is CASSLMDSSEYEQYV. The CDR3 nucleotides are TGTGCCAGCAGCCTTATGGATTCTAGCGAGTACGAGCAGTACGTC.

The rearrangement uses TRBV12-3 or TRBV12-4 and TRBJ1-2; 9 bases are shared with TRBD1. The CDR3 has 14 residues. V shed 5 bases, J shed 3 bases, and the junction held 4 bases outside the gene matches. CDR3 bases: TGTGCCAGCAGTACGACAGGGGGATACTATGGCTACACCTTC. This codes for CASSTTGGYYGYTF.